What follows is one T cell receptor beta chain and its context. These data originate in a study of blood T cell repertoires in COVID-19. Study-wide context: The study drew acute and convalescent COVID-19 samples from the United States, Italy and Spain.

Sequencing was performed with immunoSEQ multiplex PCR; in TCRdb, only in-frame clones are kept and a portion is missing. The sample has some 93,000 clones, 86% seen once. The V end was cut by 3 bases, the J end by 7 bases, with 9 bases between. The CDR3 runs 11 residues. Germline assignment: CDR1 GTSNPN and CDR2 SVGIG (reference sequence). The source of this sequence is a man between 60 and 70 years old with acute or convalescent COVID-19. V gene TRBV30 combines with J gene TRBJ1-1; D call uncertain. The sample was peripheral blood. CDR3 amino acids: CAWRLLGEAFF. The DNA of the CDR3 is TGTGCCTGGAGGCTCCTCGGTGAAGCTTTCTTT.